This T cell receptor beta chain was found in a study of T cell repertoires in cytomegalovirus infection. At the level of the study: The public TCR beta signatures pointed to both CMV infection and matching HLA type.

Note on this clonotype: The antigen is not known.

TCRdb re-analysed the reads in MiXCR, keeping a single row per CDR3 protein. The data contain more than 650,000 distinct CDR3 sequences, less than 40% of them seen just once; the ten biggest clones take up 2.5% to 3.5%. Germline V gene data show CDR1 as ENHRY and CDR2 as SYGVKD. V lost 2 bases, J lost 6 bases, and 16 bases stayed unmatched. The CDR3 extends over 17 amino acids. Study-level findings and limits: The response measured ex vivo was dominated by TCR beta clonotypes (HLA-C-restricted and CMV-specific). Pooled public TCR beta family frequency picked out CMV carriers with the relevant HLA.

The V call is TRBV10-3, the J call TRBJ2-7; 7 nucleotides line up with TRBD1. The clonotype originates from a human donor in good health (CMV status not recorded). Some clones in this sample may be carry-over from other donors' samples. Input material: PBMCs. In DNA form, the CDR3 reads TGTGCCATCAGTGAGAAGGAACTCGACAGGGTCTTTGCCGAGCAGTACTTC. It codes for CAISEKELDRVFAEQYF.